This TCR beta chain came from a study of blood T cell repertoires in COVID-19. Study context: The study drew acute and convalescent COVID-19 samples from the United States, Italy and Spain.

The V segment lost 6 bases and the J segment 10 bases; nucleotides outside the gene matches: 14. Germline values: CDR1 SQVTM, CDR2 ANQGSEA. The CDR3 is 13 amino acids. In the original processing: Reference gene primer amplification in the assay estimated nucleated cell counts. Here immunoSEQ multiplex PCR was the method, and the copy in TCRdb shows in-frame clones only, minus some. V, J and clone size were drawn from that table, and D and trimming were deduced from the DNA. The sample carries hundreds of thousands of clones, over 80% recorded once. This TCR derives from a woman aged 45-59 years with active or convalescent COVID-19. J is TRBJ2-5 and V is TRBV29-1; 7 positions match TRBD1. The source material was peripheral blood. In DNA, the CDR3 is TGCAGCGTCAGGATGAGGGCAGGGGGAGTCCAGTACTTC. Translating gives CSVRMRAGGVQYF.